What follows are 3 T cell receptor beta chains derived from one specimen sequenced in a study of PD-1 blockade in classical Hodgkin lymphoma. Time point of the sample: newly diagnosed, previously untreated cHL patient sample. CD8+ T cell isolation from thawed PBMCs was performed by magnetic negative selection. Profiled with immunoSEQ multiplex PCR; TCRdb holds only in-frame clones, not every one. The sample has thousands of clones, 75% to 95% seen once; the top ten hold roughly 8.1%. The sample comprised CD8+ T cells from blood. The source of these receptors is a human donor with classical Hodgkin lymphoma.

This clone occurred once. The chain uses TRBV7-9 and TRBJ2-1; 14 nucleotides agree with TRBD2. After removal of 4 bases from V and 6 bases from J, the junction contained 8 bases not matched to a gene. The germline gives CDR1 SEHNR, CDR2 FQNEAQ (reference sequence). The CDR3 is 17 residues long. In DNA, the CDR3 is TGTGCCAGCAGCTCAAACCGGGGACTAGCGGGAGTCAATGAGCAGTTCTTC. Translating it yields CASSSNRGLAGVNEQFF.

The chain joins TRBV28 to TRBJ2-1; the D is unclear. CDR1 is MDHEN and CDR2 is SYDVKM in the germline V gene. V was trimmed by 7 bases and J by 8 bases, leaving 15 bases between them. The CDR3 consists of 13 residues. The CDR3 is CASTTVRTDEQFF. CDR3 DNA sequence: TGTGCCAGCACCACAGTACGGACGGATGAGCAGTTCTTC.

This CDR3 is CASSLKLAQRSNGYTF. The CDR3 DNA sequence: TGCGCCAGCAGCTTAAAATTGGCGCAGCGGTCTAATGGCTACACCTTC. The V gene is TRBV5-1, the J gene TRBJ1-2; no definite D call. CDR1 is SGHRS, CDR2 YFSETQ, per germline. Trimming removed 2 bases at V and 6 bases at J, with 20 bases between. This CDR3 has 16 amino acids.